This is a list of T cell receptor beta chains from one sample in a study of blood T cell repertoires in COVID-19. The method was immunoSEQ multiplex PCR; TCRdb's version includes in-frame clones alone and lacks a portion of them. The table has about 270,000 clones, roughly nine tenths seen once. The sequencing input was peripheral blood. The receptors shown here come from a man in his forties or fifties with active or convalescent COVID-19. The CDR3 runs from the conserved cysteine through the conserved F or W. A D gene is named only where the DNA matches it firmly. Not every row has a clone size; where given, it reads once, few, many or a size class.

>-|TRBJ2-5|TRBV27|TRBD2
CASSPISGGETQYF
TGTGCCAGCAGCCCAATTAGCGGGGGAGAGACCCAGTACTTC
>-|TRBJ1-5|TRBV19|TRBD1
CASRGDSAYSNQPQHF
TGTGCCAGTAGGGGGGACAGTGCTTATAGCAATCAGCCCCAGCATTTT
>-|TRBJ1-1|TRBV5-1|TRBD1
CASSLKTGVNTEAFF
TGCGCCAGCAGCTTGAAGACAGGGGTGAACACTGAAGCTTTCTTT
>-|TRBJ2-5|TRBV7-7|TRBD2
CASSLGLAGVGETQYF
TGTGCTAGCAGCCTAGGACTAGCGGGAGTCGGAGAGACCCAGTACTTC
>few|TRBJ1-2|TRBV10-3|-
CAIREIGYTF
TGTGCCATCCGAGAGATAGGCTACACCTTC
>-|TRBJ1-1|TRBV12-3/TRBV12-4|-
CASSQAGSRAFF
TGTGCCAGCAGTCAGGCGGGGTCCCGGGCTTTCTTT
>-|TRBJ2-1|TRBV24-1|-
CATSGSGKHNEQFF
TGTGCCACCAGTGGATCAGGGAAACACAATGAGCAGTTCTTC
>-|TRBJ2-2|TRBV5-6|TRBD2
CASSLPGTSGGRNTGELFF
TGTGCCAGCAGCTTGCCCGGGACTAGCGGGGGTAGGAACACCGGGGAGCTGTTTTTT
>-|TRBJ1-1|TRBV11-2|-
CASSPSDLRAFF
TGTGCCAGCAGCCCCTCGGACTTACGAGCTTTCTTT
>-|TRBJ2-2|TRBV3-1/TRBV3-2|TRBD2
CASSQVPSGSSAGELFF
TGTGCCAGCAGCCAAGTCCCTAGCGGGAGTAGCGCCGGGGAGCTGTTTTTT
>-|TRBJ1-2|TRBV6-5|TRBD1
CASSSFRDRSYGYTF
TGTGCCAGCAGTTCATTCCGGGACAGGTCTTATGGCTACACCTTC
>-|TRBJ2-5|TRBV6-5|TRBD1
CASRRGQQETQYF
TGTGCCAGCAGAAGGGGGCAGCAAGAGACCCAGTACTTC
>-|TRBJ1-5|TRBV4-1|-
CASSHWPDSNQPQHF
TGCGCCAGCAGCCACTGGCCAGATAGCAATCAGCCCCAGCATTTT
>-|TRBJ1-2|TRBV7-2|-
CASRPDSNYGYTF
TGTGCCAGCAGACCAGACAGCAACTATGGCTACACCTTC
>-|TRBJ2-1|TRBV3-1/TRBV3-2|TRBD2
CASSQGTSGRAIYEQFF
TGTGCCAGCAGCCAGGGGACTAGCGGGAGGGCCATATATGAGCAGTTCTTC
>-|TRBJ2-3|TRBV24-1|-
CATSEPTTGNPDTQYF
TGTGCCACCAGTGAGCCGACTACAGGGAACCCAGATACGCAGTATTTT
>-|TRBJ1-4|TRBV18|-
CASSPQDSNEKLFF
TGTGCCAGCTCACCGCAGGACAGTAATGAAAAACTGTTTTTT
>few|TRBJ2-7|TRBV11-2|-
CASSSGTSYEQYF
TGTGCCAGCAGCTCCGGGACTTCCTACGAGCAGTACTTC
>-|TRBJ2-3|TRBV5-4|-
CASSSPGVTDTQYF
TGTGCCAGCAGCTCACCGGGGGTGACAGATACGCAGTATTTT
>-|TRBJ2-1|TRBV14|TRBD1
CASSLGQGTHEQFF
TGTGCCAGCAGCCTGGGACAGGGGACCCATGAGCAGTTCTTC
>-|TRBJ2-3|TRBV5-1|-
CASSLATDSTRTDTQYF
TGCGCCAGCAGCTTGGCCACCGACAGTACGCGCACAGATACGCAGTATTTT
>-|TRBJ2-7|TRBV5-4|TRBD2
CASSPWTSGSYEQYF
TGTGCCAGCAGCCCCTGGACTAGCGGTTCCTACGAGCAGTACTTC
>few|TRBJ1-1|TRBV20-1|-
CSAIILSEAFF
TGCAGTGCTATTATTCTCTCTGAAGCTTTCTTT
>-|TRBJ2-5|TRBV5-1|TRBD2
CASTRAGVLEETQYF
TGCGCCAGCACCAGGGCGGGGGTTCTAGAAGAGACCCAGTACTTC
>-|TRBJ2-7|TRBV5-6|TRBD2
CASSLAPLAGTYEQYF
TGTGCCAGCAGCTTGGCTCCCCTAGCGGGGACATACGAGCAGTACTTC
>-|TRBJ2-2|TRBV9|TRBD1
CASSAGMGQFPGLRAGELFF
TGTGCCAGCAGCGCCGGGATGGGACAGTTCCCCGGCCTAAGAGCCGGGGAGCTGTTTTTT
>once|TRBJ2-1|TRBV15|-
CATSRGQGTYNEQFF
TGTGCCACCAGCAGAGGGCAGGGGACCTACAATGAGCAGTTCTTC
>-|TRBJ2-3|TRBV3-1/TRBV3-2|TRBD2
CASTPSGGAWADTQYF
TGTGCCAGCACCCCTAGCGGGGGGGCCTGGGCAGATACGCAGTATTTT
>once|TRBJ2-2|TRBV15|-
CATSRDGRGAGELFF
TGTGCCACCAGCAGAGATGGGAGAGGCGCCGGGGAGCTGTTTTTT
>-|TRBJ1-5|TRBV29-1|-
CSVEGESGGHQHF
TGCAGCGTTGAAGGCGAGTCGGGGGGACATCAGCATTTT
>-|TRBJ2-1|TRBV13|-
CASSLGRSSYNEQFF
TGTGCCAGCAGCTTAGGTCGGAGCTCCTACAATGAGCAGTTCTTC
>once|TRBJ2-1|TRBV27|TRBD1
CASSSLGTGANNEQFF
TGTGCCAGCAGTTCCCTCGGGACAGGCGCGAACAATGAGCAGTTCTTC